Listed here are 28 T cell receptor beta chains from one sample, sequenced in a study of T cell responses to AZD1222 COVID-19 vaccine. TCRdb keeps only in-frame clones here, not all; method: immunoSEQ multiplex PCR. The sample includes fewer than 150,000 clones, more than 75% of them seen just once. The starting material was peripheral blood, obtained 28 days after the second AZD1222 dose. These receptor sequences come from an adult who received the AZD1222 COVID-19 vaccine.

CDR3 sequence: CASSEGASDTQYF. The CDR3 bases are TGTGCCAGCAGCGAGGGGGCTTCAGATACGCAGTATTTT. The rearrangement joins TRBV11-2 to TRBJ2-3; 7 bases align to TRBD1. Trimming at V came to 5 bases and at J to 4 bases, leaving 3 bases not matched to a gene. CDR1 and CDR2 from the germline V gene are SGHAT and FQNNGV. The CDR3 runs to 13 residues.

V and J are TRBV9 and TRBJ1-2; D gene ambiguous. V dropped 0 bases and J dropped 1 base, with 7 bases sitting between them. The CDR3 is 14 residues long. The germline gives CDR1 SGDLS, CDR2 YYNGEE. The CDR3 protein is CASSVEANNYGYTF. The CDR3 DNA reads as TGTGCCAGCAGCGTAGAAGCAAATAACTATGGCTACACCTTC.

The CDR3 nucleotides read TGTGCCAGCAGCTTGGGCTGGGATACGCAGTATTTT. Encoded protein: CASSLGWDTQYF. The chain has TRBV11-3 and TRBJ2-3; D unresolved. With 3 bases removed from V and 6 bases from J, the gap between germline ends came to 7 bases. Germline-derived CDR1 and CDR2 are SGHNT and YENEEA. The CDR3 consists of 12 residues.

The V gene is TRBV19, the J gene TRBJ1-6; TRBD1 aligns across 7 bases. CDR3 size: 13 residues. Losses at the gene ends were 8 bases for V and 9 bases for J; bases not matched to a gene: 7. Germline CDR1 LNHDA, CDR2 SQIVND (reference sequence). The CDR3 nucleotides are TGTGCCAGTGCGACAGGGACCGGTTCACCCCTCCACTTT. Protein sequence: CASATGTGSPLHF.

The chain has TRBV6-2 or TRBV6-3 and TRBJ1-3; unclear D gene. CDR1 MNHEY and CDR2 SVGEGT come from the germline V gene. The CDR3 loop spans 14 amino acids. Trimming removed 6 bases at V and 1 base at J, with 10 bases between. The CDR3 nucleotides are TGTGCCAGCAGCCGAGTCGGTTCTGGAAACACCATATATTTT. Translated, it gives CASSRVGSGNTIYF.

The chain has TRBV7-3 and TRBJ2-3; the D gene is possibly TRBD1 (6 bases). V was shortened by 2 bases and J by 2 bases, with 11 bases between the two germline ends. The CDR3 totals 15 residues. Per germline, CDR1 SGHTA and CDR2 FQGTGA. CDR3 nucleotides: TGTGCCAGCAGCTTATCGGGACACAACACAGATACGCAGTATTTT. This gives the protein CASSLSGHNTDTQYF.

Only one count was recorded for this clone. The chain has TRBV4-3 and TRBJ2-5; D unclear. CDR1 LGHNA and CDR2 YSLEER come from the germline V gene. Trimming shortened V by 0 bases and J by 4 bases, and 6 bases separated the two germline ends. The CDR3 is 13 amino acids. The CDR3 DNA follows: TGCGCCAGCAGCCAAGAGGCGCGAGAGACCCAGTACTTC. It specifies CASSQEARETQYF.

This chain uses TRBV10-3 with TRBJ2-2; 8 positions agree with TRBD2. The junction had 18 bases not matched to a gene; V was cut back by 0 bases and J by 6 bases. Germline V gene lookup returns CDR1 ENHRY and CDR2 SYGVKD. The CDR3 consists of 20 residues. Here the CDR3 DNA reads TGTGCCATCAGTGAGTCGAAACCCCGGGGGGGGATCGGAGTCTCCGGGGAGCTGTTTTTT. This gives the protein CAISESKPRGGIGVSGELFF.

The chain has TRBV19 and TRBJ1-3; D gene ambiguous. Trimming stripped 4 bases from V and 0 bases from J, with 10 bases between. The CDR3 is 15 residues long. The V gene's germline CDR1 is LNHDA and CDR2 SQIVND (reference sequence). The CDR3 is CASSTGIYSGNTIYF. The CDR3 DNA follows: TGTGCCAGTAGTACGGGGATTTACTCTGGAAACACCATATATTTT.

Here the CDR3 DNA reads TGTGCCAGCCAAGGGGCCGCCTATAATTCACCCCTCCACTTT. Translated, it gives CASQGAAYNSPLHF. The genes are TRBV28 and TRBJ1-6; D is possibly TRBD1 (5 bases). Trimming pared 8 bases from V and 2 bases from J, leaving 10 bases between. From germline, CDR1 is MDHEN and CDR2 SYDVKM. The CDR3 spans 14 residues.

The gene calls are TRBV7-3 and TRBJ2-1, with 14 bases that match TRBD2. Unmatched junction bases numbered 5, after V lost 5 bases and J lost 5 bases. From germline, CDR1 is SGHTA and CDR2 FQGTGA. The CDR3 length is 16 residues. The CDR3 DNA reads as TGTGCCAGCAGCCGGGGACTAGCGGGGGCCCACAATGAGCAGTTCTTC. This encodes CASSRGLAGAHNEQFF.

The genes are TRBV13 and TRBJ2-3; weak D call: TRBD1 (5 bases). The CDR3 is 15 residues long. Germline CDR1 is PRHDT and CDR2 is FYEKMQ (reference sequence). The V end was cut by 5 bases, the J end by 5 bases, with 17 bases between. This CDR3 reads CASSPPQGFGDTQYF. DNA of the CDR3: TGTGCCAGCAGCCCTCCCCAGGGTTTTGGAGATACGCAGTATTTT.

The chain employs TRBV28 and TRBJ1-3, with TRBD1 as a possible D gene (6 bases). Trimming pared 5 bases from V and 2 bases from J, leaving 16 bases between. Germline V gene sequence: CDR1 MDHEN, CDR2 SYDVKM. The CDR3 is made up of 16 amino acids. The CDR3 bases are TGTGCCAGCAGTCCCTACCCCGGGGGCGCTGGAAACACCATATATTTT. It encodes CASSPYPGGAGNTIYF.

The chain recombines TRBV3-1 (or the pseudogene TRBV3-2) with TRBJ2-1, with D unclear. Trimming removed 5 bases from V and 6 bases from J, with 8 bases in between. The CDR3 has 12 residues. CDR1 and CDR2 (germline): LGHDT, YNNKEL (reference sequence). The CDR3 nucleotides read TGTGCCAGCAGCTCGGCAGGCAATGAGCAGTTCTTC. Amino acids: CASSSAGNEQFF.

This chain joins TRBV30 and TRBJ2-1, with 8 nucleotides matching TRBD2. This CDR3 contains 14 residues. Germline CDR1 and CDR2: GTSNPN and SVGIG (reference sequence). V gave up 2 bases and J gave up 9 bases; unmatched junction bases: 9. CDR3 nucleotide sequence: TGTGCCTGGAGTCATCTAGCGGGTTGGGTTGAGCAGTTCTTC. It specifies CAWSHLAGWVEQFF.

The chain couples TRBV2 to TRBJ2-7, with 7 bases that match TRBD2. V shed 8 bases, J shed 2 bases, and the junction held 6 bases outside the gene matches. CDR1 and CDR2 from the germline V gene are SNHLY and FYNNEI. The CDR3 sequence is 13 residues long. The CDR3 spells CASLGEGPYEQYF. As DNA, the CDR3 is TGTGCCAGCTTGGGGGAGGGTCCCTACGAGCAGTACTTC. Combining the CDR3 with reference TRBV2 and TRBJ2-7 gives the whole variable domain EPEVTQTPSHQVTQMGQEVILRCVPISNHLYFYWYRQILGQKVEFLVSFYNNEISEKSEIFDDQFSVERPDGSNFTLKIRSTKLEDSAMYFCASLGEGPYEQYFGPGTRLTVT.

V and J are TRBV7-9 and TRBJ2-3; 14 positions agree with TRBD2. This CDR3 region has 16 residues. Looked up from germline, CDR1 is SEHNR and CDR2 is FQNEAQ (reference sequence). Trimming cost V 5 bases and J 3 bases; bases outside gene matches: 4. CDR3 nucleotide sequence: TGTGCCAGCAGCCGTAGGACTAGCGGGGGGACAGATACGCAGTATTTT. Amino acids: CASSRRTSGGTDTQYF.

This clone was counted a single time. Here the CDR3 reads CAWSRGPAGYGYTF. As DNA, the CDR3 is TGTGCCTGGAGTAGGGGCCCGGCGGGGTATGGCTACACCTTC. V is TRBV30 and J is TRBJ1-2; TRBD1 might be the D (5 bases). CDR3 size: 14 residues. Germline V gene lookup returns CDR1 GTSNPN and CDR2 SVGIG (reference sequence). Trimming left V 2 bases short and J 5 bases short, with 15 bases between.

The V gene is TRBV7-2, the J gene TRBJ1-2; 9 bases line up with TRBD1. J lost 5 bases, V lost 4 bases, and 5 bases had no gene match. The CDR3 has 14 residues. Germline values: CDR1 SGHTA, CDR2 FQGNSA. The CDR3 loop reads CASSSGQGLYGYTF. Written as DNA, the CDR3 is TGTGCCAGCAGCTCCGGACAGGGGTTATATGGCTACACCTTC.

The rearrangement joins TRBV6-4 to TRBJ1-1; D gene unclear. The germline V gene has CDR1 MRHNA and CDR2 SNTAGT. The CDR3 is made up of 13 amino acids. V lost 4 bases and J lost 5, with 11 bases in between. CDR3 sequence reads: CASSVRVGTEAFF. Written as DNA, the CDR3 is TGTGCCAGCAGTGTTAGAGTGGGGACTGAAGCTTTCTTT.

The chain has TRBV7-2 and TRBJ2-5; 7 bases agree with TRBD2. The germline gives CDR1 SGHTA, CDR2 FQGNSA. There are 15 residues in the CDR3. J lost 3 bases, V lost 9 bases, and 13 bases had no gene match. The CDR3 protein is CASRASAGVEETQYF. The DNA for the CDR3 is TGTGCCAGTAGGGCGAGCGCGGGGGTCGAAGAGACCCAGTACTTC.

Concerning this clone itself: Distinct nucleotide sequences in the sample also encode this CDR3. The rearrangement joins TRBV7-3 to TRBJ2-1; TRBD2 might be the D (6 bases). With 2 bases removed from V and 5 bases from J, the gap between germline ends came to 7 bases. Germline CDR1 and CDR2: SGHTA and FQGTGA. The CDR3 is made up of 13 amino acids. The DNA for the CDR3 is TGTGCCAGCAGCTTAGGACTAAACAATGAGCAGTTCTTC. It specifies CASSLGLNNEQFF.

V and J are TRBV28 and TRBJ2-5, with 8 bases aligning to TRBD2. V was pared by 1 base and J by 0 bases, with 7 bases of the junction left unmatched. The CDR3 loop spans 17 amino acids. Looked up from germline, CDR1 is MDHEN and CDR2 is SYDVKM. CDR3 sequence reads: CASSLSRGGANQETQYF. CDR3 DNA sequence: TGTGCCAGCAGTTTATCCCGGGGGGGAGCAAACCAAGAGACCCAGTACTTC.

The chain uses TRBV5-1 and TRBJ2-3; D could derive from TRBD1 or TRBD2 (5 bases each). The CDR3 is 15 amino acids. V was pared by 3 bases and J by 1 base, with 12 bases between. Germline CDR1 reads SGHRS; CDR2 reads YFSETQ. In DNA form, the CDR3 reads TGCGCCAGCAGCTCTCCCGGGGCCCGCACAGATACGCAGTATTTT. Amino acid sequence: CASSSPGARTDTQYF.

V usage is TRBV9 and J usage is TRBJ2-2, with D tentatively TRBD1 (6 bases). Looked up from germline, CDR1 is SGDLS and CDR2 is YYNGEE. V gave up 3 bases and J gave up 2 bases, with 11 bases separating them. This CDR3 region has 15 residues. This CDR3 is CASSAQGYNTGELFF. CDR3 nucleotides: TGTGCCAGCAGCGCCCAGGGGTATAACACCGGGGAGCTGTTTTTT.

The chain carries TRBV6-5 and TRBJ1-6; D not certain. The V end was cut by 10 bases, the J end by 0 bases, with 13 bases between. This CDR3 is 15 amino acids long. The germline V gene encodes CDR1 MNHEY and CDR2 SVGAGI. The CDR3 DNA sequence: TGTGCCACCATCCCGGGAGGCTCCTATAATTCACCCCTCCACTTT. This encodes CATIPGGSYNSPLHF.

The chain recombines TRBV29-1 with TRBJ2-3; D is unclear. The germline V and J ends were trimmed by 0 bases and 1 base, with 2 bases remaining between them. This CDR3 has 12 residues. Germline V gene lookup returns CDR1 SQVTM and CDR2 ANQGSEA. The CDR3 protein is CSVEEGTDTQYF. CDR3 DNA: TGCAGCGTTGAAGAGGGCACAGATACGCAGTATTTT.

This clone has just one count. The chain links TRBV29-1 to TRBJ1-3, with 8 bases matching TRBD1. The V segment lost 7 bases and the J segment 0 bases; nucleotides outside the gene matches: 8. Germline V lookup: CDR1 SQVTM, CDR2 ANQGSEA. There are 15 residues in the CDR3. The CDR3 DNA is TGCAGCGCCCGACAGGGGATTGGCTCTGGAAACACCATATATTTT. Its translation is CSARQGIGSGNTIYF.